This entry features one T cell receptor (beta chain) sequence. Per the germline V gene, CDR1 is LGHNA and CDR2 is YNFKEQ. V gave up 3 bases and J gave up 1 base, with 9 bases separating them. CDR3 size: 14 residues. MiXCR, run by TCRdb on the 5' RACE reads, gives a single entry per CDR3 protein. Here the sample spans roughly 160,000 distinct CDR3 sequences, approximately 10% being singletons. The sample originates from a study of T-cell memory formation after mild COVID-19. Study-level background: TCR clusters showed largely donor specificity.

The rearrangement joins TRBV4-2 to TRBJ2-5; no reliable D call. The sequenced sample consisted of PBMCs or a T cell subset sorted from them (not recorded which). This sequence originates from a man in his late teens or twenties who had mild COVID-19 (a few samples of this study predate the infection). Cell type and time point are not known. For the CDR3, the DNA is TGTGCCAGCAGCCAGCGGTATGCCCAAGAGACCCAGTACTTC. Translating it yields CASSQRYAQETQYF.